Listed below are T cell receptor beta chains from one sample, sequenced in a study of CD8+CD57+ T cells in acquired aplastic anemia. TCRdb re-derived calls from the reads in MiXCR, one entry per CDR3 protein. Of 200,000 to 300,000 distinct CDR3 sequences listed, approximately 86% are singletons. Source material: sorted CD4+, CD8+, or CD8+CD57+ T cells (not recorded which) from PBMCs. Receptor source: a human donor with aplastic anemia. Both conserved end residues are part of each CDR3. Each record gives: clone size, D gene, V gene, J gene, CDR3 DNA, CDR3 protein. A D gene is named only where the DNA matches it firmly. Clone size is not always given. Where it is, it says once, few, many or a class for expanded clones.

>-|-|TRBV7-9|TRBJ1-1
TGTGCCAGCAGCCCCCTTTGGGTGGACACTGAAGCTTTCTTT
CASSPLWVDTEAFF
>-|TRBD1|TRBV24-1|TRBJ2-5
TGTGCCACCAGTGACGAAGGGACAGTTATGCCCCAGTACTTC
CATSDEGTVMPQYF
>-|TRBD2|TRBV20-1|TRBJ2-1
TGCAGTGCGACTCTAGCGGGGGGGCCGAATGAGCAGTTCTTC
CSATLAGGPNEQFF
>-|-|TRBV2|TRBJ2-3
TGTGCCAGTAGGGAAGACATAATAAACACTCAGTATTTT
CASREDIINTQYF
>many|-|TRBV9|TRBJ2-3
TGTGCCAGCAGCGTAGACAGATTAGAAGATACGCAGTATTTT
CASSVDRLEDTQYF
>-|-|TRBV9|TRBJ1-5
TGTGCCAGCAGTGACTCAACTGGCAATCAGGACCAGCATTTT
CASSDSTGNQDQHF
>-|-|TRBV7-2|TRBJ1-1
TGTGCCAGCAGGATAGGGACGACTCCCGCTACGCCTTTCTTT
CASRIGTTPATPFF
>-|-|TRBV7-2|TRBJ2-1
TGTGCCAGCAGCTTAGATACGGGCGGCGCAGGTACGCAGCAGTTCTTC
CASSLDTGGAGTQQFF
>-|-|TRBV7-8|TRBJ1-1
TGTGCCAGCAGCTTAGCGGGGGGTCCCGGTACGCAGTATGCCTTCTTT
CASSLAGGPGTQYAFF
>-|-|TRBV12-5|TRBJ1-2
TGTGCTAGTGGCCCCTCTTCGGACAGTTACTATCCTGGCTACACCTTC
CASGPSSDSYYPGYTF
>-|-|TRBV9|TRBJ2-3
TGTGCCAGCAGCGACGGGTCAGATACGCCGCAGTTTTTT
CASSDGSDTPQFF
>-|-|TRBV2|TRBJ2-7
TGTGCCAGCAGCCCCGAGAGAGGGGGTCAGACCGATACGCAGTACTTC
CASSPERGGQTDTQYF
>-|-|TRBV7-2|TRBJ1-6
TGTGCCAGCAGCTCCCTAGGCCGGGGAAGCCTCCACTTT
CASSSLGRGSLHF
>-|TRBD1|TRBV7-2|TRBJ1-1
TGTGCCAGCAGCTTAGCTGCGACAGGGAACTCTGAAGCTTTCTTT
CASSLAATGNSEAFF
>once|-|TRBV7-3|TRBJ1-2
TGTGCCAGCAGCTTGACAGGTGGCGCCGACTATGGCGCCACCTTC
CASSLTGGADYGATF
>-|-|TRBV5-1|TRBJ2-5
TGCGCCAGCAGCTTGGAATCGAGCCAAGAGACCCAGTACTTC
CASSLESSQETQYF
>-|TRBD2|TRBV10-1|TRBJ2-5
TGCGCCAGCAGGGCGGGAGCCGACGCGACCCAGTACTTC
CASRAGADATQYF
>once|TRBD2|TRBV7-9|TRBJ2-7
TGTGCCAGCAGCACCGCGGGGGGCCGCTCCTACGAGCAGTACTTC
CASSTAGGRSYEQYF
>-|-|TRBV7-6|TRBJ2-5
TGTGCCAGCAGTTGGCGACCGAGAGAGACCCAGTACTTC
CASSWRPRETQYF
>once|TRBD2|TRBV20-1|TRBJ2-1
TGCAGTGCTAGCGACCCGGGCGGGGGGGAGTACAATGAGCAGTTCTTC
CSASDPGGGEYNEQFF
>few|TRBD1|TRBV15|TRBJ1-4
TGTGCCACCAGCGGTTACACAGGGGGTGGTGAAAAACTGTTTTTT
CATSGYTGGGEKLFF
>-|-|TRBV7-9|TRBJ1-1
TGTGCCAGCAGCTTTGAAATAAGCGGGGGGAGCGATGATTTCTTT
CASSFEISGGSDDFF
>few|-|TRBV7-6|TRBJ2-3
TGTGCCAGCAGCTTAGCCCACGGGCCAAAAGAGCACCAGTTT
CASSLAHGPKEHQF
>-|TRBD1|TRBV7-9|TRBJ2-5
TGTGCCAGCAGCCGCGGGACAGGGGAACAGACAGATACGTTC
CASSRGTGEQTDTF
>-|TRBD1|TRBV9|TRBJ2-7
TGTGCCAGCAGCCCCCGGGACAGGGTCTACGAGCAGTACTTC
CASSPRDRVYEQYF
>-|-|TRBV9|TRBJ2-5
TGTGCCAGCAGCCCAGCCACCGGGGCAGAAGAGACCCAGTACTTC
CASSPATGAEETQYF
>once|-|TRBV9|TRBJ2-3
TGTGCCAGCGGGGACCACAGCCCAACTACGAGGAGTTTT
CASGDHSPTTRSF
>-|-|TRBV15|TRBJ1-5
TGTGCCACCAGCCAGGCCAGTAGCACTCATCCCCAGCATTTT
CATSQASSTHPQHF
>-|-|TRBV7-2|TRBJ2-1
TGTGCCAGCAGCTTAACTGGCGGGCCTTATACTCAGCATTTCTTC
CASSLTGGPYTQHFF
>many|-|TRBV12-3/TRBV12-4|TRBJ2-7
TGTGCCAGCAGTTTAGGGGACATCGATTACGAGCAGTACTTC
CASSLGDIDYEQYF
>-|TRBD1|TRBV19|TRBJ2-7
TGTGCCAGTAGTGAAATTCCGGGACAGGCCTACGAGCAGTACTTC
CASSEIPGQAYEQYF
>-|TRBD2|TRBV2|TRBJ2-3
TGTGCCAGCAGTCCTAGCGGGGGAGGGAATACGCAGTATTTT
CASSPSGGGNTQYF
>-|-|TRBV2|TRBJ1-6
TGTGCCAGCAGTGTTGGGGGGGGCCGCGATCAGTCCCCCCTCCACTTT
CASSVGGGRDQSPLHF
>-|-|TRBV2|TRBJ1-1
TGTGCCAGCAGTAAAGGACGCAACACTGAAGCTTTCTTT
CASSKGRNTEAFF
>-|-|TRBV19|TRBJ2-1
TGTGCCAGTACTATAAGTGACGGGGCCTACCATGAGCAGTTCTTC
CASTISDGAYHEQFF
>-|-|TRBV7-6|TRBJ1-6
TGTGCCAGCAACTCGGACAAATTACCTTCACCCCTCCAGTTT
CASNSDKLPSPLQF
>-|TRBD2|TRBV11-3|TRBJ2-1
TGTGCCAGCAGCGGGGAAAGGGGCGGGGGGAGCGATGAGCAGTTCTTC
CASSGERGGGSDEQFF
>-|-|TRBV7-8|TRBJ2-3
TGTGCCAGCAGCTTAGAGCCAGACGCCGATACGCAGTATTTT
CASSLEPDADTQYF
>-|-|TRBV2|TRBJ2-7
TGCGGTGGCAGGGATGAGGGCACCTACGAGCAGTACTTC
CGGRDEGTYEQYF
>once|-|TRBV20-1|TRBJ2-3
TGCAGTGCCAGTAGTTGGGAACGCAAGATAGCAGATACGCAGTATTTT
CSASSWERKIADTQYF
>-|-|TRBV7-3|TRBJ1-1
TGTGCCAGCAGCTCAGACCTGACTGGGAACACTGAACAGTTCTTT
CASSSDLTGNTEQFF
>-|TRBD2|TRBV7-4|TRBJ2-3
TGTGCCAGCAGTGTAGGGGTTGCGGGGGGGAGGACAGGTACGCAGTATTTT
CASSVGVAGGRTGTQYF
>once|TRBD2|TRBV7-9|TRBJ2-5
TGTGCCACCAGCATTCGCAGAAGCGGGGGGAGCGAGGAGTTC
CATSIRRSGGSEEF
>-|-|TRBV19|TRBJ1-1
TGTGCCAGTAGCATAGCTAGCACAGCCTACAATGAACATTTCTTT
CASSIASTAYNEHFF
>-|TRBD2|TRBV7-8|TRBJ2-7
TGTGCCACCAGCTTAGCGGGAGGAGCCTATACGCAGTATTTC
CATSLAGGAYTQYF
>-|-|TRBV2|TRBJ1-5
TGTGCCACACCAGCGGGGACTAGCGGATTT
CATPAGTSGF
>-|-|TRBV5-6|TRBJ2-4
TGTGCCAGCAGCTTGTATCAGAACATTCAGTACTTC
CASSLYQNIQYF
>-|-|TRBV24-1|TRBJ2-5
TGTGCCACCGGGACGAGCTGGAGCCAGGATGAGCAGTACTTC
CATGTSWSQDEQYF
>-|-|TRBV5-4|TRBJ1-5
TGTGCCAGCAGCTCGTTGGGTCAGCCCCAGCATTTT
CASSSLGQPQHF
>-|TRBD1|TRBV6-1|TRBJ2-5
TGTGCCAGCCTCAACCTGGGACAGCAAGAGACCCAGTACTTC
CASLNLGQQETQYF